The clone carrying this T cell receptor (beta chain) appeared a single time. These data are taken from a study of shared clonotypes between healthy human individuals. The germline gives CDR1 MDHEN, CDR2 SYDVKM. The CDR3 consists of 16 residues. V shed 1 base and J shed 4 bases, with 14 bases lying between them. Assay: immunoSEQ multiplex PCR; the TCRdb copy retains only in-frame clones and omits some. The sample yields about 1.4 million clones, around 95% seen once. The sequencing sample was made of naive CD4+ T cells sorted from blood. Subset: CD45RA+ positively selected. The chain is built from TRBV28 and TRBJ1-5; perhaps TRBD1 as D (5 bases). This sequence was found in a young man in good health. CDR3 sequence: CASSLYVQTDNQPQHF. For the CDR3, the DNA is TGTGCCAGCAGTTTATACGTCCAGACAGATAATCAGCCCCAGCATTTT.